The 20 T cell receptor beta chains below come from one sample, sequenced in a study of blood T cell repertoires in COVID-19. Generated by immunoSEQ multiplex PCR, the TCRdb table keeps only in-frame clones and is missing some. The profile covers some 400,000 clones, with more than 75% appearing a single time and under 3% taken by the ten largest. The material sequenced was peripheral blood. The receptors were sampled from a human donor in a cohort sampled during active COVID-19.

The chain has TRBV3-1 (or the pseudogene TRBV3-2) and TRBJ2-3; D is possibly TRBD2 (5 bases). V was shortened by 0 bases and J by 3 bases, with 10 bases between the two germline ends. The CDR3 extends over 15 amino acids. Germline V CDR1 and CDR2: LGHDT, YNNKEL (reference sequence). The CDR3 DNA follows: TGTGCCAGCAGCCAAGATATGGGAGTAACAGATACGCAGTATTTT. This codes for CASSQDMGVTDTQYF.

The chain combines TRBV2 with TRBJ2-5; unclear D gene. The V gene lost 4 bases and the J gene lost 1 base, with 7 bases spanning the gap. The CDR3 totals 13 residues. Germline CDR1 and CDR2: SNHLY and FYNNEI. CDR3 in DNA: TGTGCCAGCAGTGGACTTACCCAAGAGACCCAGTACTTC. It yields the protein CASSGLTQETQYF. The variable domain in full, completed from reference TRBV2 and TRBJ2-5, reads EPEVTQTPSHQVTQMGQEVILRCVPISNHLYFYWYRQILGQKVEFLVSFYNNEISEKSEIFDDQFSVERPDGSNFTLKIRSTKLEDSAMYFCASSGLTQETQYFGPGTRLLVL.

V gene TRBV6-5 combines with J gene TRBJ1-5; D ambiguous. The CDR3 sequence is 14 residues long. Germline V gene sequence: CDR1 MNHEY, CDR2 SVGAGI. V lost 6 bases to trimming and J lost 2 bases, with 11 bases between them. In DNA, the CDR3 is TGTGCCAGCAGGCCAGCGGGCGGCAATCAGCCCCAGCATTTT. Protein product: CASRPAGGNQPQHF.

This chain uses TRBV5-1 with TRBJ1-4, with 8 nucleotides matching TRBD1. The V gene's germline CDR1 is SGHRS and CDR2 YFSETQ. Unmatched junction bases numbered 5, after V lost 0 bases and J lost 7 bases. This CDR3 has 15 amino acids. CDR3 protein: CASSLAQGASEKLFF. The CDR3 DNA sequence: TGCGCCAGCAGCTTGGCTCAGGGGGCCAGTGAAAAACTGTTTTTT.

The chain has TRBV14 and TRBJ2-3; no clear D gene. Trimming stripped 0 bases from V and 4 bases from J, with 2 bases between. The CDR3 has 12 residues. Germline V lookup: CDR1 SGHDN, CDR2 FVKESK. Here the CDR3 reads CASSQDSDTQYF. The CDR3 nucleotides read TGTGCCAGCAGCCAAGACTCAGATACGCAGTATTTT. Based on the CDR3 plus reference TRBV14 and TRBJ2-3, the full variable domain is EAGVTQFPSHSVIEKGQTVTLRCDPISGHDNLYWYRRVMGKEIKFLLHFVKESKQDESGMPNNRFLAERTGGTYSTLKVQPAELEDSGVYFCASSQDSDTQYFGPGTRLTVL.

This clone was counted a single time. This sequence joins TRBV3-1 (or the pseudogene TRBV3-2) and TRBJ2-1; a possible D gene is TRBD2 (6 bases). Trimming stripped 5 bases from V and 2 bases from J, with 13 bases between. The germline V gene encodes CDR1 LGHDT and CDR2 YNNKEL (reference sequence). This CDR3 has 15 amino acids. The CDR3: CASSSRDLAYNEQFF. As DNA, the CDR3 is TGTGCCAGCAGCTCCCGGGACTTAGCCTACAATGAGCAGTTCTTC.

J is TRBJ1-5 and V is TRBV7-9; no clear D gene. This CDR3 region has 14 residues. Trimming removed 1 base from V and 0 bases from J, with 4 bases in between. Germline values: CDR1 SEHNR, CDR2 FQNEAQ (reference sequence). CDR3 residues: CASSLGYSNQPQHF. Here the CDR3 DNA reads TGTGCCAGCAGCTTAGGTTATAGCAATCAGCCCCAGCATTTT.

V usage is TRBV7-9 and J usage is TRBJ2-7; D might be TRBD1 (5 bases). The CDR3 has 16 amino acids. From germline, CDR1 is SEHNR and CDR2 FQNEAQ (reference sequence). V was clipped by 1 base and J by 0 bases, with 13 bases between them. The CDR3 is CASSLGSRVSSYEQYF. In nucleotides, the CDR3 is TGTGCCAGCAGCTTAGGTTCCAGGGTAAGCTCCTACGAGCAGTACTTC.

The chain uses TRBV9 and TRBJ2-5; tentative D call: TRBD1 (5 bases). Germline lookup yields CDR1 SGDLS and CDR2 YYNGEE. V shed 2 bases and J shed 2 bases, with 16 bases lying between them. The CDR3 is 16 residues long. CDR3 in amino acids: CASSVGHQSIQETQYF. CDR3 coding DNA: TGTGCCAGCAGCGTCGGACATCAGAGTATACAAGAGACCCAGTACTTC.

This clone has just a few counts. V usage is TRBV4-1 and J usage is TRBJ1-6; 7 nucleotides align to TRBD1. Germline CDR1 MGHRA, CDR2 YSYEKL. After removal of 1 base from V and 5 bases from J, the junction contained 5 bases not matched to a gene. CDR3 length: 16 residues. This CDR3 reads CASSQAPGQNNSPLHF. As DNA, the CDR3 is TGCGCCAGCAGCCAAGCCCCGGGACAGAATAATTCACCCCTCCACTTT.

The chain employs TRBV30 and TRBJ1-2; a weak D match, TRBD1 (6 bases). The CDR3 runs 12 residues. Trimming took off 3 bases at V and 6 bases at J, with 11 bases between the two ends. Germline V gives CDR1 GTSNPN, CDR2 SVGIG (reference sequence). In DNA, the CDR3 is TGTGCCTGGAGCCGGGGGGCGGATGGCTACACCTTC. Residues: CAWSRGADGYTF.

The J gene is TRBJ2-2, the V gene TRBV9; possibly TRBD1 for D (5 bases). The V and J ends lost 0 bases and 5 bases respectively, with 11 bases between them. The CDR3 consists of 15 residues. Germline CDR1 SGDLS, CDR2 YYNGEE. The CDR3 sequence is CASSVGQGMTGELFF. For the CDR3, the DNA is TGTGCCAGCAGCGTAGGCCAGGGCATGACCGGGGAGCTGTTTTTT.

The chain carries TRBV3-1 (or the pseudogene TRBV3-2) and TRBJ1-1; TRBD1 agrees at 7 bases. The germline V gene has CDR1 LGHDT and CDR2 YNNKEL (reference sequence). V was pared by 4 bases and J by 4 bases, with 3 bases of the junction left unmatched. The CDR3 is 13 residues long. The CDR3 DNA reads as TGTGCCAGCAGCCGCGGACAGGCCACTGAAGCTTTCTTT. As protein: CASSRGQATEAFF.

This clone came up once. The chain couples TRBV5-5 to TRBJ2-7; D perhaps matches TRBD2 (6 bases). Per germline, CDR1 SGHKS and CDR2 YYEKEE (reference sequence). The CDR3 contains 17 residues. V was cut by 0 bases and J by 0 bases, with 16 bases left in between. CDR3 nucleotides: TGTGCCAGCAGCTTGGGACCGGTGCGGGGATTCTCCTACGAGCAGTACTTC. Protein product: CASSLGPVRGFSYEQYF.

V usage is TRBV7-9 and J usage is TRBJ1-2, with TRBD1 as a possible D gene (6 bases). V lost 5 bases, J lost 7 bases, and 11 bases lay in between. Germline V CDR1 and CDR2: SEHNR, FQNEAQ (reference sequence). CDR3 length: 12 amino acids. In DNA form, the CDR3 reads TGTGCCAGCAGCCCACAGGGTCCTGGCTACACCTTC. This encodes CASSPQGPGYTF.

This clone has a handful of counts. The CDR3 region is CASKKQGAMRETQYF. DNA of the CDR3: TGTGCCAGCAAGAAACAGGGGGCTATGAGGGAGACCCAGTACTTC. The chain has TRBV28 and TRBJ2-5, with TRBD1 matching 9 bases. CDR1 is MDHEN, CDR2 SYDVKM, per germline. With V trimmed by 7 bases and J by 5 bases, 11 bases remained unmatched. The CDR3 length is 15 residues.

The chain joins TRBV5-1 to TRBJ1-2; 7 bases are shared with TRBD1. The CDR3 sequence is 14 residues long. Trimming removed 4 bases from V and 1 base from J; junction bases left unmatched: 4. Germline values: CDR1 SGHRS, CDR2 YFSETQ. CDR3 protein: CASSRDRDNYGYTF. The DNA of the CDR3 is TGCGCCAGCAGCCGAGACAGGGATAACTATGGCTACACCTTC.

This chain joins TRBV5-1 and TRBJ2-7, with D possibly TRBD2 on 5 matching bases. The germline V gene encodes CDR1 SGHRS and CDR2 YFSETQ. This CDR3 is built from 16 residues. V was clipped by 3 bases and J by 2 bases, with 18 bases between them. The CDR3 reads CASSSTVARTAYEQYF. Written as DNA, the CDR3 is TGCGCCAGCAGCTCGACTGTAGCGCGGACGGCCTACGAGCAGTACTTC.

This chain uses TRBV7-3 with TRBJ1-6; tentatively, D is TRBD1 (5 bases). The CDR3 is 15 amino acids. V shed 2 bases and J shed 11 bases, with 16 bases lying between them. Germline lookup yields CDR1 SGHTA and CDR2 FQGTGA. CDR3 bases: TGTGCCAGCAGCTTAGGGAGGGGTTCCATAGCACCCCTCCACTTT. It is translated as CASSLGRGSIAPLHF.

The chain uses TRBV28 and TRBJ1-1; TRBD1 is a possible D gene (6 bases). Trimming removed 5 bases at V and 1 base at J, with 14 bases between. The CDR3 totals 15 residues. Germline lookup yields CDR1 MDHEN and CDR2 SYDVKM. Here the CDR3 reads CASSASGTPNTEAFF. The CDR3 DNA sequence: TGTGCCAGCAGTGCTTCCGGGACACCGAACACTGAAGCTTTCTTT.